The next 9 T cell receptor beta chains were all read from a single sample in a study of blood T cells in healthy people across ages. A J-beta primer mix and a sample-barcoded 5' primer were used in a second PCR of about 6 to 12 cycles. TCRdb reanalysed the 5' RACE reads using MiXCR and keeps one entry per CDR3 protein. The sample contains 660,000 or so distinct CDR3 sequences, 58% of which appear only once. Sequenced input: blood. All receptors come from a man in his 60s in good health.

The genes are TRBV12-3 or TRBV12-4 and TRBJ2-1; 8 bases fit TRBD1. With V trimmed by 10 bases and J by 8 bases, 10 bases remained unmatched. The CDR3 sequence is 13 residues long. The CDR3 sequence is CATNGQGWYEQFF. For the CDR3, the DNA is TGTGCCACCAACGGACAGGGTTGGTATGAGCAGTTCTTC.

V is TRBV11-2 and J is TRBJ2-3, with 12 bases aligning to TRBD2. Per germline, CDR1 SGHAT and CDR2 FQNNGV. The CDR3 covers 16 residues. Germline trimming cut 3 bases from V and 8 bases from J; bases unmatched to any gene: 9. The CDR3 protein is CASSFRLAGGRATQYF. For the CDR3, the DNA is TGTGCCAGCAGCTTTCGCCTAGCGGGGGGGAGAGCTACGCAGTATTTT.

This clonotype was detected ten times or more. The chain carries TRBV15 and TRBJ2-1, with unresolved D. The germline CDR1 and CDR2 sequences are LNHNV and YYDKDF (reference sequence). V dropped 1 base and J dropped 7 bases, with 5 bases sitting between them. The CDR3 extends over 12 amino acids. In DNA form, the CDR3 reads TGTGCCACCAGCAGAGTAGGGAATGAGCAGTTCTTC. It codes for CATSRVGNEQFF. The variable domain in full, completed from reference TRBV15 and TRBJ2-1, reads DAMVIQNPRYQVTQFGKPVTLSCSQTLNHNVMYWYQQKSSQAPKLLFHYYDKDFNNEADTPDNFQSRRPNTSFCFLDIRSPGLGDTAMYLCATSRVGNEQFFGPGTRLTVL.

The genes are TRBV5-1 and TRBJ1-4; D call uncertain. This CDR3 region has 13 residues. CDR1 SGHRS and CDR2 YFSETQ come from the germline V gene. V was pared by 2 bases and J by 3 bases, with 5 bases between. The CDR3 nucleotides read TGCGCCAGCAGCTTCGCGCCTAATGAAAAACTGTTTTTT. Protein: CASSFAPNEKLFF.

The chain uses TRBV12-3 or TRBV12-4 and TRBJ1-2; TRBD1 matches at 8 bases. This CDR3 has 15 amino acids. Trimming at V came to 7 bases and at J to 0 bases, leaving 7 bases not matched to a gene. The CDR3 protein is CASTHGQGSNYGYTF. The CDR3 DNA sequence: TGTGCCAGCACCCATGGACAGGGATCTAACTATGGCTACACCTTC.

This clonotype was seen a handful of times. The gene calls are TRBV20-1 and TRBJ1-2, with 7 nucleotides matching TRBD1. J lost 4 bases, V lost 3 bases, and 5 bases had no gene match. The germline CDR1 and CDR2 sequences are DFQATT and SNEGSKA (reference sequence). This CDR3 region has 13 residues. The DNA for the CDR3 is TGCAGTGCTAGTCGACAGGGCCCCTATGGCTACACCTTC. Translating it yields CSASRQGPYGYTF.

The chain carries TRBV6-2 or TRBV6-3 and TRBJ2-1; TRBD1 aligns across 8 bases. J lost 7 bases, V lost 2 bases, and 7 bases had no gene match. This CDR3 is built from 15 residues. Germline loops: CDR1 MNHEY, CDR2 SVGEGT. For the CDR3, the DNA is TGTGCCAGCAGTTACGGGCAGGGGGCACCAAATGAGCAGTTCTTC. This encodes CASSYGQGAPNEQFF.

This clonotype has just one count. The chain carries TRBV11-2 and TRBJ2-7; maybe TRBD2 (6 bases). The last part of the DNA fits TRBJ2-5 better; the J call may be wrong. Germline loops: CDR1 SGHAT, CDR2 FQNNGV. This CDR3 spans 15 amino acids. The CDR3 sequence: CASSLGLGPMETQYF. CDR3 sequence (DNA): TGTGCCAGCAGCTTAGGACTAGGCCCCATGGAGACCCAGTACTTC.

There are a few counts of this clonotype. The chain has TRBV20-1 and TRBJ2-2; 11 positions agree with TRBD2. This CDR3 region has 14 residues. V shed 6 bases, J shed 6 bases, and the junction held 6 bases outside the gene matches. Looked up from germline, CDR1 is DFQATT and CDR2 is SNEGSKA (reference sequence). The CDR3 protein is CSAIAGGLPGELFF. The CDR3, as DNA: TGCAGTGCCATAGCGGGGGGGCTCCCCGGGGAGCTGTTTTTT.